This T cell receptor (beta chain) comes out of a study of shared clonotypes between healthy human individuals. In the naive CD8 group, cells lacked CD45RO and were positively selected for CCR7, so terminally differentiated effector memory CD45RA+ cells were left out. This CDR3 contains 15 residues. Germline V gene sequence: CDR1 MNHEY, CDR2 SMNVEV (reference sequence). V lost 5 bases, J lost 4 bases, and 17 bases lay in between. This was a deep-level run. Repertoires were generated with immunoSEQ multiplex PCR, while TCRdb's copy carries only in-frame clones and drops some. This sample carries more than 2 million clones, about 93% of them seen once, and the ten largest clones take around 1.7%.

The TCR sequence derives from a man aged 18 to 29 in good health. Some clones in this sample may be carry-over from other donors' samples. V and J are TRBV27 and TRBJ1-1; D uncertain. Sequenced sample: naive CD8+ T cells from PBMCs. CDR3 region: CASSPNLRIGTEAFF. CDR3 nucleotide sequence: TGTGCCAGCAGTCCGAACCTGAGGATAGGCACTGAAGCTTTCTTT.